This T cell receptor (beta chain) derives from a study of T cell responses to AZD1222 COVID-19 vaccine. Study results and limitations: Reports say nearly half of spike-specific TCRs go after unmutated variant regions. Breadth and depth of Spike-specific TCRs rose after two AZD1222 doses. Baseline serology detected seropositivity in only 6 or 7 AZD1222 recipients. Donors in the cohort were predominantly white British and more often female, and clonal diversity was possibly underestimated.

Notes on this clone: The antigen remains unidentified.

The CDR3 loop spans 13 amino acids. V lost 8 bases and J lost 3; bases outside the gene matches: 5. Repertoires were generated with immunoSEQ multiplex PCR, while TCRdb's copy carries only in-frame clones and drops some. The data hold 90,000 to 95,000 clones, with around 93% observed a single time. The chain recombines TRBV12-3 or TRBV12-4 with TRBJ1-1, with TRBD1 matching 8 bases. The receptor's source is an adult in good health. The sequences come from peripheral blood, collected on day 0 of AZD1222 vaccination. The chain's CDR3 is CASLGQGYTEAFF. The CDR3, as DNA: TGTGCCAGCTTAGGACAGGGATACACTGAAGCTTTCTTT.